The clone carrying this T cell receptor beta chain was counted many times. As yet, its antigen is unknown. This CDR3 is 15 amino acids long. Per the germline V gene, CDR1 is LGHNA and CDR2 is YSLEER. Trimming cost V 2 bases and J 1 base; bases outside gene matches: 4. The data stem from a study of T-cell memory formation after mild COVID-19. Study-wide background: Largely, TCR clusters stayed within a single donor. Overall study findings and caveats: Pre-infection memory harbored some responding clones, suggesting cross-reactive memory joined.

Using its own MiXCR run on the 5' RACE reads, TCRdb lists one record per CDR3 protein. The data show more than 80,000 distinct CDR3 sequences, 9.5% to 15% seen once. Material: PBMCs or a T cell subset sorted from them (not recorded which). V gene TRBV4-3 combines with J gene TRBJ2-5; 7 bases are shared with TRBD1. The sequence came from an adult woman who had mild COVID-19 (a few samples of this study predate the infection). Cell type and time point are not known. The chain's CDR3 is CASSQPGQAQETQYF. CDR3 DNA sequence: TGCGCCAGCAGCCAACCCGGACAGGCCCAAGAGACCCAGTACTTC.